This TCR beta chain appears in the sequencing data of a study of low-dose radiotherapy and immunotherapy resistance in tumors. At the level of the study: Cohort 1 received 0.5 Gy per fraction every 2 weeks, totaling 6.5 Gy. Each fraction given to Cohort 2 every two weeks delivered 1 Gy, and the total reached 13 Gy over 26 weeks. For four cycles from cycle 1 day 1, patients took 300 mg oral aspirin daily.

TRAV- and TRBV-specific primers were used for first-strand cDNA, which covered alpha and beta chains. The authors ran 20 PCR cycles to amplify TCRs with a constant-region primer and V-primer adapter. MiXCR, applied by TCRdb to the reads, yields one record per CDR3 protein. The repertoire includes just over 90,000 distinct CDR3 sequences, approximately 22% of them detected once, and 9.5% to 15% sits in the top ten. The CDR3 has 19 amino acids. V lost 4 bases and J 5 bases, leaving 27 bases between the germline ends. The germline gives CDR1 SGHRS, CDR2 YFSETQ. This clonotype appeared many times. The time point is: after trial treatment. The treatment is: LDRT plus nivolumab, ipilimumab, low-dose cyclophosphamide and aspirin (RACIN trial).

This chain uses TRBV5-1 with TRBJ1-4; possibly TRBD1 for D (5 bases). The sequence derives from a female donor with ovarian cancer. Sequenced here: PBMCs, sampled after low-dose radiotherapy plus immunotherapy. CDR3 amino acids: CASSPGRRDQTFQNEKLFF. The CDR3 DNA reads as TGCGCCAGCAGCCCGGGACGTCGAGATCAAACCTTCCAAAATGAAAAACTGTTTTTT.